Following are 10 T cell receptor beta chains from one sample sequenced in a study of blood T cell repertoires in COVID-19 (TCRdb year 2020). The library relied on the immunoSEQ multiplex PCR assay. In its TCRdb copy, this immuneACCESS table keeps in-frame sequences only and misses some clones. Where compared with another copy, unresolved V genes explain less than half of these, and the others have no known cause. The sample table records about 100,000 clones; roughly 90% of these occur just once. The leading ten clones occupy about 1.6% of the sample. The specimen was peripheral blood. All receptors derive from a human donor with active COVID-19. The donor label of this sample is uncertain.

V gene TRBV27 combines with J gene TRBJ2-1; TRBD2 matches at 12 bases. Germline lookup yields CDR1 MNHEY and CDR2 SMNVEV (reference sequence). Germline trimming cut 5 bases from V and 9 bases from J; bases unmatched to any gene: 8. This CDR3 is 15 amino acids long. CDR3 bases: TGTGCCAGCAGTGTGCTAGCGGGGGGGCCCACTGAGCAGTTCTTC. Amino acid sequence: CASSVLAGGPTEQFF.

The CDR3 loop is CASMGLASNEQFF. In DNA form, the CDR3 reads TGTGCCAGTATGGGACTAGCGTCCAATGAGCAGTTCTTC. V gene TRBV19 combines with J gene TRBJ2-1, with TRBD2 matching 10 bases. After removal of 7 bases from V and 6 bases from J, the junction contained 3 bases not matched to a gene. Germline V gene data show CDR1 as LNHDA and CDR2 as SQIVND (reference sequence). The CDR3 runs 13 residues.

The chain combines TRBV18 with TRBJ2-2; the D gene is possibly TRBD2 (6 bases). Germline-derived CDR1 and CDR2 are KGHSH and LQKENI. The CDR3 contains 16 residues. The V end lost 6 bases, the J end lost 4 bases, and 18 bases lay between the germline ends. CDR3 region: CASSRIGGPGTGELFF. The CDR3 DNA is TGTGCCAGCTCCCGGATCGGGGGACCGGGCACCGGGGAGCTGTTTTTT.

This chain joins TRBV24-1 and TRBJ2-2, with 9 bases aligning to TRBD1. J was trimmed by 4 bases and V by 7 bases; bases with no gene match: 12. CDR3 length: 17 amino acids. Looked up from germline, CDR1 is KGHDR and CDR2 is SFDVKD. The CDR3 nucleotides read TGTGCCACCAGGGCGGGCACAGGGGGCCCTATCACCGGGGAGCTGTTTTTT. It encodes CATRAGTGGPITGELFF.

J is TRBJ2-5 and V is TRBV5-8, with 11 positions matching TRBD1. CDR3 length equals 15 residues. Germline V lookup: CDR1 SGHTS, CDR2 YDEGEE. V was clipped by 4 bases and J by 1 base; unmatched bases: 3. The CDR3 nucleotides read TGTGCCAGCAGCCTGGGACAGGGGGTCCAAGAGACCCAGTACTTC. Protein sequence: CASSLGQGVQETQYF.

The chain couples TRBV19 to TRBJ1-1; the D gene is possibly TRBD1 (6 bases). The germline V gene has CDR1 LNHDA and CDR2 SQIVND (reference sequence). V was clipped by 7 bases and J by 4 bases, with 7 bases between them. The CDR3 is 11 amino acids. CDR3: CASIGGTEAFF. CDR3 DNA sequence: TGTGCCAGTATAGGGGGCACTGAAGCTTTCTTT.

This clone showed up just once. The chain links TRBV7-8 to TRBJ2-4; maybe TRBD1 (6 bases). The V and J ends lost 3 bases and 8 bases respectively, with 14 bases between them. The germline V gene has CDR1 SGHVS and CDR2 FQNEAQ. The CDR3 is made up of 14 amino acids. The CDR3 loop reads CASSFQGIGDIQYF. Written as DNA, the CDR3 is TGTGCCAGCAGCTTCCAGGGGATCGGGGACATTCAGTACTTC.

The chain carries TRBV27 and TRBJ1-4; D perhaps matches TRBD1 (6 bases). Looked up from germline, CDR1 is MNHEY and CDR2 is SMNVEV (reference sequence). V was clipped by 5 bases and J by 5 bases, with 15 bases between them. This CDR3 spans 15 amino acids. CDR3 protein: CASSPRRGGNEKLFF. The CDR3 coding sequence is TGTGCCAGCAGTCCACGGCGGGGGGGCAATGAAAAACTGTTTTTT.

V gene TRBV9 combines with J gene TRBJ2-5; D perhaps matches TRBD1 (5 bases). The CDR3 runs to 16 residues. CDR1 is SGDLS and CDR2 is YYNGEE in the germline V gene. The germline V and J ends were trimmed by 2 bases and 0 bases, with 14 bases remaining between them. The CDR3 DNA reads as TGTGCCAGCAGCGTCGCCCCTCAGGGTGACCAAGAGACCCAGTACTTC. As protein: CASSVAPQGDQETQYF.

Only one count was recorded for this clone. This chain connects TRBV6-2 or TRBV6-3 to TRBJ1-2; D may be TRBD1 (6 bases). V lost 2 bases, J lost 4 bases, and 20 bases lay in between. The CDR3 totals 17 residues. Germline loops: CDR1 MNHEY, CDR2 SVGEGT. CDR3 residues: CASSYTEITGIGYGYTF. The CDR3, as DNA: TGTGCCAGCAGTTACACCGAAATAACAGGGATCGGCTATGGCTACACCTTC.